One T cell receptor beta chain is described in this entry. CD45RO-negative, CCR7-selected cells formed the naive CD8 fraction, which excluded terminally differentiated effector memory CD45RA+ cells. None of the donors, who were healthy HIV-negative adults, had recently had acute infections or vaccinations. Adult Caucasians living in Nashville, Tennessee made up all of the donors. This sample is part of a study of shared clonotypes between healthy human individuals. V trimming: 0 bases; J trimming: 2 bases; junction bases outside the gene matches: 7. Germline CDR1 and CDR2: SGDLS and YYNGEE. The CDR3 has 16 residues. Profiling relied on immunoSEQ multiplex PCR, and the TCRdb table lists in-frame clones only, not all of them. In the table there are around 2.1 million clones, roughly 91% of which are singletons.

The TCR originated in a man aged 18 to 29 in good health. Some clones in this sample may be carry-over from other donors' samples. This sequence joins TRBV9 and TRBJ1-1, with 7 bases fitting TRBD1. Source material: naive CD8+ T cells from PBMCs. This CDR3 reads CASSVATGAINTEAFF. CDR3 DNA sequence: TGTGCCAGCAGCGTAGCTACAGGGGCGATAAACACTGAAGCTTTCTTT.